Following are 19 T cell receptor beta chains from one sample sequenced in a study of T cell clonality in common variable immunodeficiency. General study points: In common variable immunodeficiency, TCR beta chains reportedly carried fewer deletions and N-nucleotide insertions.

Their antigens are not known. Clones were read by immunoSEQ multiplex PCR, and TCRdb kept only the in-frame ones, dropping some. The sample presents 25,000 to 30,000 clones, none singletons. What was sequenced was peripheral blood mononuclear cells. All receptors derive from a human donor with common variable immunodeficiency.

At least ten counts were recorded for this clone. The read ends 3 residues early relative to the CDR3; the germline J gene fills the gap. V and J are TRBV20-1 and TRBJ2-3; 9 bases map to TRBD1. Germline V gives CDR1 DFQATT, CDR2 SNEGSKA (reference sequence). The V and J ends lost 5 bases and 6 bases, in that order; junction bases with no gene match: 6. The CDR3 is 13 amino acids. CDR3: CSAERTGADTQYF. CDR3 DNA, as far as it was read: TGCAGTGCTGAAAGGACAGGGGCGGATACG.

This clone was recorded many times. The DNA ends 3 residues before the CDR3 does, and the rest of the CDR3 is filled in from the germline J gene. The chain has TRBV6-4 and TRBJ2-3; 8 positions agree with TRBD1. The CDR3 is made up of 15 amino acids. Germline CDR1 MRHNA, CDR2 SNTAGT. The V gene end was trimmed by 5 bases and the J gene end by 1 base; junction bases not matched to a gene: 5. Here the CDR3 reads CASSPTGAGTDTQYF. Incomplete CDR3 DNA: TGTGCCAGCAGTCCGACAGGGGCCGGCACAGATACG.

Comments on this clone: The read comes to an end 3 residues before the CDR3 does, leaving the germline J gene to fill in the end. The genes are TRBV11-2 and TRBJ2-7, with 7 bases identical to TRBD2. The CDR3 loop spans 14 amino acids. Germline V gives CDR1 SGHAT, CDR2 FQNNGV. V was pared by 5 bases and J by 5 bases, with 9 bases of the junction left unmatched. The CDR3 protein is CASSPTSRSHEQYF. The CDR3 DNA, read in part, is TGTGCCAGCAGCCCGACTAGCAGGAGCCACGAG.

This clone was counted only a few times. With the read ending 3 residues before the CDR3 end, the germline J gene is used to fill in that end. The chain uses TRBV7-6 and TRBJ2-5, with D perhaps TRBD2 (6 bases). The CDR3 spans 14 residues. Germline V gene sequence: CDR1 SGHVS, CDR2 FNYEAQ. The ends were cut back, 5 bases at V and 3 bases at J, with 13 bases in the middle. CDR3 sequence: CASSLLAGKETQYF. The sequenced part of the CDR3 DNA is TGTGCCAGCAGCCTACTAGCAGGGAAAGAGACC.

As for this clone: The read terminates 3 residues before the CDR3 end, so the remaining end is supplied by the germline J gene. The chain joins TRBV30 to TRBJ1-1, with D perhaps matching TRBD1 (5 bases). The V gene lost 2 bases and the J gene lost 4 bases, with 11 bases spanning the gap. The CDR3 is 13 amino acids. Per the germline V gene, CDR1 is GTSNPN and CDR2 is SVGIG (reference sequence). CDR3 protein: CAWSRGGGTEAFF. The part of the CDR3 DNA that was read is TGTGCCTGGAGTCGGGGGGGTGGCACTGAA.

This clone has ten or more counts. Read data end 3 residues before the CDR3 end; the end is taken from the germline J gene. The rearrangement uses TRBV20-1 and TRBJ2-3, with D unclear. The germline V gene has CDR1 DFQATT and CDR2 SNEGSKA (reference sequence). This CDR3 is 13 amino acids long. The V end lost 3 bases, the J end lost 0 bases, and 7 bases lay between the germline ends. The covered CDR3 bases are TGCAGTGCTAGTCGGCGGAGCACAGATACG. Protein sequence: CSASRRSTDT. Given in full, the CDR3 is CSASRRSTDTQYF.

This clone was seen only a few times. The read comes to an end 3 residues before the CDR3 does, leaving the germline J gene to fill in the end. The genes are TRBV5-1 and TRBJ1-6, with 7 bases identical to TRBD1. Losses at the gene ends were 0 bases for V and 7 bases for J; bases not matched to a gene: 4. This CDR3 has 15 amino acids. CDR1 and CDR2 (germline): SGHRS, YFSETQ. CDR3 region: CASSLVQGGNSPLHF. The CDR3 bases that were read are TGCGCCAGCAGCTTGGTGCAGGGGGGAAATTCACCC.

This clone was detected many times. Sequencing ends 3 residues short of the CDR3 end; the germline J gene provides the rest. The rearrangement joins TRBV20-1 to TRBJ1-6; 9 bases line up with TRBD1. V lost 2 bases, J lost 10 bases, and 21 bases stayed unmatched. This CDR3 has 19 amino acids. The germline CDR1 and CDR2 sequences are DFQATT and SNEGSKA (reference sequence). The chain's CDR3 is CSARSRGQGEMLIGSPLHF. The sequenced part of the CDR3 DNA is TGCAGTGCTAGAAGCCGGGGACAGGGCGAGATGTTAATTGGCTCACCC.

As concerns this clone: The observed sequence ends 3 residues before the CDR3 terminus, with the missing tail filled in from the germline J gene. The rearrangement uses TRBV23-1 and TRBJ2-7; D unclear. TRBV23-1 is treated as an ORF (open reading frame) with a function not yet certain. Deletions cut 9 bases from V and 0 bases from J, with 12 bases between. CDR3 length equals 13 residues. The CDR3 region is CARGPPVSYEQYF. Partial CDR3 DNA: TGCGCCAGAGGGCCTCCGGTCTCCTACGAG.

This clone occurred many times. Read data end 3 residues before the CDR3 end; the end is taken from the germline J gene. The V and J genes are TRBV13 and TRBJ1-3, with a tentative D call TRBD1 (5 bases). Germline V gives CDR1 PRHDT, CDR2 FYEKMQ (reference sequence). The CDR3 spans 15 residues. With 4 bases removed from V and 4 bases from J, the gap between germline ends came to 14 bases. The covered CDR3 bases are TGTGCCAGCAGCTCAACAGGTCTGAGGGGAAACACC. Its translation is CASSSTGLRGNT. The CDR3, in full, reads CASSSTGLRGNTIYF.

Details on this clone: The DNA ends 3 residues before the CDR3 does, and the rest of the CDR3 is filled in from the germline J gene. The chain has TRBV6-2 or TRBV6-3 and TRBJ1-2, with D perhaps TRBD1 (6 bases). Germline V lookup: CDR1 MNHEY, CDR2 SVGEGT. The CDR3 has 13 residues. The germline V and J ends were trimmed by 6 bases and 5 bases, with 13 bases remaining between them. The part of the CDR3 DNA that was read is TGTGCCAGCAGGGCCCACAGGGAATATGGC. It codes for CASRAHREYG. Given in full, the CDR3 is CASRAHREYGYTF.

This clone came up a few times. The read falls 3 residues short of the CDR3 end, and the missing part is taken from the germline J gene. The rearrangement uses TRBV18 and TRBJ2-7; D remains ambiguous. The germline CDR1 and CDR2 sequences are KGHSH and LQKENI. This CDR3 contains 14 residues. V lost 6 bases, J lost 5 bases, and 17 bases lay in between. CDR3 bases read: TGTGCCAGCTCGGTTACAGAGACACTCCACGAG. Residues: CASSVTETLHE. The whole CDR3 reads CASSVTETLHEQYF.

A few counts support this clone. From the germline J gene comes the end of the CDR3, since the read stops 3 residues before it. This sequence joins TRBV18 and TRBJ2-7, with TRBD1 matching over 9 bases. Germline V gene data show CDR1 as KGHSH and CDR2 as LQKENI. The CDR3 length is 15 residues. J lost 6 bases, V lost 3 bases, and 9 bases had no gene match. CDR3 sequence reads: CASSPGTGNYGEQYF. The sequenced CDR3 bases are TGTGCCAGCTCACCGGGGACAGGGAACTATGGCGAG. Variable domain in full (rest from reference TRBV18 and TRBJ2-7): NAGVMQNPRHLVRRRGQEARLRCSPMKGHSHVYWYRQLPEEGLKFMVYLQKENIIDESGMPKERFSAEFPKEGPSILRIQQVVRGDSAAYFCASSPGTGNYGEQYFGPGTRLTVT.

This clone was counted many times. The read terminates 3 residues before the CDR3 end, so the remaining end is supplied by the germline J gene. The chain couples TRBV5-6 to TRBJ2-7, with a weak D call TRBD1 (6 bases). V lost 4 bases and J lost 5, with 16 bases in between. The CDR3 is 14 residues long. CDR1 is SGHDT and CDR2 is YYEEEE in the germline V gene. CDR3 DNA (partial): TGTGCCAGCAGCCCATACAGGGTTCCCCACGAG. Protein sequence: CASSPYRVPHE. The full CDR3 reads CASSPYRVPHEQYF.

This clone was found a few times. Partial CDR3 DNA: TGTGCCTGGAGTGTGCAGCGGGGGTACACAGATACG. Translated, it gives CAWSVQRGYTDT. The complete CDR3 sequence is CAWSVQRGYTDTQYF. The chain combines TRBV30 with TRBJ2-3, with TRBD2 matching 8 bases. The read halts 3 residues ahead of the CDR3 end, with the missing end drawn from the germline J gene. Germline trimming cut 0 bases from V and 2 bases from J; bases unmatched to any gene: 4. Germline CDR1 reads GTSNPN; CDR2 reads SVGIG (reference sequence). This CDR3 comprises 15 residues.

Judged by abundance, this clone is large. The read ends 3 residues before the CDR3 terminus; that terminus is restored from the germline J gene. This chain joins TRBV5-6 and TRBJ2-4; TRBD1 might be the D (5 bases). V lost 5 bases, J lost 0 bases, and 12 bases lay in between. There are 15 residues in the CDR3. The germline V gene has CDR1 SGHDT and CDR2 YYEEEE. The CDR3 sequence is CASRSTALAKNIQYF. Partial CDR3 DNA: TGTGCCAGCAGATCGACAGCCCTAGCCAAAAACATT.

This clone was seen at least ten times. Read coverage stops 3 residues before the CDR3 terminus; the germline J gene supplies the remainder. The V gene is TRBV18, the J gene TRBJ2-5; tentative D call: TRBD2 (5 bases). This CDR3 has 12 amino acids. The germline gives CDR1 KGHSH, CDR2 LQKENI. The V end lost 6 bases, the J end lost 4 bases, and 9 bases lay between the germline ends. CDR3 DNA, as far as it was read: TGTGCCAGCTCCGACTACGTAGAGACC. This codes for CASSDYVET. The complete CDR3 reads CASSDYVETQYF.

This clone showed up just a few times. CDR3 region: CSARPYLSTDTQYF. The part of the CDR3 DNA that was read is TGCAGTGCTAGGCCCTACCTATCCACAGATACG. The chain employs TRBV20-1 and TRBJ2-3; no reliable D call. The missing CDR3 end, 3 residues past where the read stops, is filled in from the germline J gene. The CDR3 has 14 residues. Looked up from germline, CDR1 is DFQATT and CDR2 is SNEGSKA (reference sequence). V was cut by 3 bases and J by 2 bases, with 12 bases left in between.

This CDR3 is CASSLGRGHNQPQHF. CDR3 DNA (partial): TGTGCCAGCAGCTTAGGGAGGGGCCACAATCAGCCC. The J gene is TRBJ1-5, the V gene TRBV7-9; a possible D gene is TRBD1 (5 bases). The read terminates 3 residues ahead of where the CDR3 ends, so the germline J gene completes it. V lost 1 base and J lost 3, with 10 bases in between. The CDR3 has 15 amino acids. Germline values: CDR1 SEHNR, CDR2 FQNEAQ (reference sequence). The whole variable domain, remainder taken from reference TRBV7-9 and TRBJ1-5, is DTGVSQNPRHKITKRGQNVTFRCDPISEHNRLYWYRQTLGQGPEFLTYFQNEAQLEKSRLLSDRFSAERPKGSFSTLEIQRTEQGDSAMYLCASSLGRGHNQPQHFGDGTRLSIL.